The subject of this entry is one T cell receptor beta chain. The record originates from a study of blood T cell repertoires in COVID-19. Across the study: The United States, Italy and Spain provided the acute and convalescent COVID-19 samples. From T cells, B-cell-depleted T cells, or PBMCs came the material, which was cDNA or gDNA.

Original processing methods: Reference gene primer amplification gave nucleated cell count estimates. TCRdb keeps only in-frame clones here, not all; method: immunoSEQ multiplex PCR. The V and J calls and clone size come from that table; D and trimming were worked out from the DNA. The sample lists roughly 86,000 clones; less than 85% were seen once. The sequence derives from a man aged 50-60 years who had recovered from COVID-19. Sequencing was carried out using peripheral blood.

CDR3 region: CATIPGGISYNEQFF. CDR3 nucleotides: TGTGCCACCATCCCAGGGGGTATCTCCTACAATGAGCAGTTCTTC. J is TRBJ2-1 and V is TRBV6-2 or TRBV6-3, with TRBD1 matching 7 bases. The CDR3 runs to 15 residues. V trimming: 10 bases; J trimming: 0 bases; junction bases outside the gene matches: 9. In germline, CDR1 is MNHEY, CDR2 SVGEGT.